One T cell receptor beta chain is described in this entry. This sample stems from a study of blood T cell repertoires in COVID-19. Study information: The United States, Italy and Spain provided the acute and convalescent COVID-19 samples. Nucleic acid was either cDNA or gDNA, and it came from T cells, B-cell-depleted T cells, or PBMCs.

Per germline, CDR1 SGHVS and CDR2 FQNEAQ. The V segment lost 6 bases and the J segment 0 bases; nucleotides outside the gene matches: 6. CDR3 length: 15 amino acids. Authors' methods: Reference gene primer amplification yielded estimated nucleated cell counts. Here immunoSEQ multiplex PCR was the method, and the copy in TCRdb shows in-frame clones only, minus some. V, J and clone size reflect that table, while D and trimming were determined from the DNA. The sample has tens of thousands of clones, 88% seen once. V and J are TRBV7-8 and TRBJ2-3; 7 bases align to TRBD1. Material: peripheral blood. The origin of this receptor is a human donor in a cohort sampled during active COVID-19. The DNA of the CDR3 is TGTGCCAGCAGGCCAGGGGGAACTAGCACAGATACGCAGTATTTT. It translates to CASRPGGTSTDTQYF.